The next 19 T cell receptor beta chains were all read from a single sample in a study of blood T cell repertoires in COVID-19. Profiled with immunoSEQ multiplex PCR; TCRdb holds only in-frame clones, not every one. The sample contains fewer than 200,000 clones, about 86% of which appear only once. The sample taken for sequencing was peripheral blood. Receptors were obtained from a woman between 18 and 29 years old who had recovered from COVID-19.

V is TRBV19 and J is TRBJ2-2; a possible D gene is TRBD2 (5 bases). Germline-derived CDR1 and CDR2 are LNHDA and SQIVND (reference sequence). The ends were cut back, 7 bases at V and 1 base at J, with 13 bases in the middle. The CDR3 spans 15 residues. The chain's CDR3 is CASKSYRGNTGELFF. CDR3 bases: TGTGCCAGTAAGAGCTATCGGGGGAACACCGGGGAGCTGTTTTTT.

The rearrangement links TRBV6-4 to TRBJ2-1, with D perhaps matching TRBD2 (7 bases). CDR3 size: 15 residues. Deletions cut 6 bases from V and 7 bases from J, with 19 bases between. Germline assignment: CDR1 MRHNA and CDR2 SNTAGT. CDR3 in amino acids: CASSEKGGPVNEQFF. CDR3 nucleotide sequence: TGTGCCAGCAGCGAAAAGGGGGGGCCCGTAAATGAGCAGTTCTTC.

In DNA, the CDR3 is TGTGCCAGCAGCCTAGGACAGGCCACAGATACGCAGTATTTT. Translation gives CASSLGQATDTQYF. J is TRBJ2-3 and V is TRBV5-5; 7 bases agree with TRBD1. The junction had 4 bases not matched to a gene; V was cut back by 4 bases and J by 2 bases. CDR3 length: 14 amino acids. Germline V CDR1 and CDR2: SGHKS, YYEKEE (reference sequence).

CDR3 protein: CSVEGLGDTQYF. The DNA of the CDR3 is TGCAGCGTTGAAGGATTGGGTGACACGCAGTACTTC. This sequence joins TRBV29-1 and TRBJ2-7; D uncertain. Germline V gene data show CDR1 as SQVTM and CDR2 as ANQGSEA. Between the trimmed V and J ends, which lost 1 base and 9 bases, there was a span of 13 bases. The CDR3 is 12 amino acids.

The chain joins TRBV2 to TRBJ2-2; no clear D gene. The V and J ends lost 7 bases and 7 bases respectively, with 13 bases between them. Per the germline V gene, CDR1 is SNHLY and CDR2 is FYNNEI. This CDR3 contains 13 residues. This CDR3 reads CASNRNPGGELFF. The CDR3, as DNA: TGTGCCAGCAATCGAAACCCCGGCGGGGAGCTGTTTTTT.

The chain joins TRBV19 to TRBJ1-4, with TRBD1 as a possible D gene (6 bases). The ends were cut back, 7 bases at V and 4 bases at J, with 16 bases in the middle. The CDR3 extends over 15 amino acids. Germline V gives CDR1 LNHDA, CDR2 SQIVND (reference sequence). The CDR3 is CASTEGGQLNEKLFF. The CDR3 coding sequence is TGTGCCAGTACCGAAGGGGGACAACTTAATGAAAAACTGTTTTTT.

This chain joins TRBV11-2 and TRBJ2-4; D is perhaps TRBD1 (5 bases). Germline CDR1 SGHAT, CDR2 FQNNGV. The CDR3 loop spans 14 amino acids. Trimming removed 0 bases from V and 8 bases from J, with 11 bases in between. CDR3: CASSLDGRVHIQYF. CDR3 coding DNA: TGTGCCAGCAGCTTAGACGGCAGGGTGCACATTCAGTACTTC.

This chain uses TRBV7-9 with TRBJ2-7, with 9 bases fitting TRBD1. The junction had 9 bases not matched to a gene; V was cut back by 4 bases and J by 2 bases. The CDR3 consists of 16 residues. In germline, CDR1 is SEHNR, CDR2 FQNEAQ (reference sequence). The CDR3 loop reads CASSSRDRERTYEQYV. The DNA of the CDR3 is TGTGCCAGCAGCTCTCGGGACAGGGAGAGGACCTACGAGCAGTACGTC.

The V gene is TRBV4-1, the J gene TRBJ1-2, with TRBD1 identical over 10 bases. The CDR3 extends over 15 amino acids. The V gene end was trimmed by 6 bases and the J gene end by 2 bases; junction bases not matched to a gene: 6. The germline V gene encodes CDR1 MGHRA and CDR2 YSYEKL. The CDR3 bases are TGCGCCAGCAGGGACAGGGGGAAGTCGAACTATGGCTACACCTTC. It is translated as CASRDRGKSNYGYTF.

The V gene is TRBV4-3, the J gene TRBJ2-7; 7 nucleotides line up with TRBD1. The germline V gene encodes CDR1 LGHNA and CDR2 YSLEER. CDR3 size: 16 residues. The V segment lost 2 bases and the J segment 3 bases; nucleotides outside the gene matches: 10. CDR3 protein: CASSQSLPGQNYEQYF. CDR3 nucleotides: TGCGCCAGCAGCCAATCCCTGCCGGGACAGAACTACGAGCAGTACTTC.

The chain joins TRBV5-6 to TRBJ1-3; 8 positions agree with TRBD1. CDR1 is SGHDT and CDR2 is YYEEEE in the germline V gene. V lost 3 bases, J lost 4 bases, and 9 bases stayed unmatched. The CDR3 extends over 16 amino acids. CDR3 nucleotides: TGTGCCAGCAGCTCTTGGACAGGGAGGCGCGGAAACACCATATATTTT. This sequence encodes CASSSWTGRRGNTIYF.

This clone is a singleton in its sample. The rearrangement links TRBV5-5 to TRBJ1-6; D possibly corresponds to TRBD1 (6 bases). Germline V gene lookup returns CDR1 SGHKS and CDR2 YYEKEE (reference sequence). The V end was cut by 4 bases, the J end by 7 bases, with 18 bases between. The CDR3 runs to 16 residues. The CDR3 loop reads CASSPLRGAVNSPLHF. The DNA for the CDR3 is TGTGCCAGCAGCCCGCTTCGGGGGGCGGTGAATTCACCCCTCCACTTT. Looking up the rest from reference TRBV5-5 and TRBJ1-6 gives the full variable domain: DAGVTQSPTHLIKTRGQQVTLRCSPISGHKSVSWYQQVLGQGPQFIFQYYEKEERGRGNFPDRFSARQFPNYSSELNVNALLLGDSALYLCASSPLRGAVNSPLHFGNGTRLTVT.

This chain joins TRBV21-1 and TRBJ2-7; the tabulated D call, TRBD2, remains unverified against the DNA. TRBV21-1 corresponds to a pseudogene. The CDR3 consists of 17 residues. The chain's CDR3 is CASSKQGFRRVSYEQYV. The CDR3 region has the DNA TGTGCCAGCAGCAAGCAGGGATTCAGGAGGGTATCCTACGAGCAGTACGTC.

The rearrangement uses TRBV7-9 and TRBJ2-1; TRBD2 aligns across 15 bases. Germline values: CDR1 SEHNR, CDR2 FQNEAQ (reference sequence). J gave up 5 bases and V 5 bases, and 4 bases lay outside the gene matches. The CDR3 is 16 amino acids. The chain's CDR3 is CASSHRTSGRDNEQFF. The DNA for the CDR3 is TGTGCCAGCAGCCATCGGACTAGCGGGAGGGACAATGAGCAGTTCTTC.

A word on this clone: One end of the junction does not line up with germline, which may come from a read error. The chain's CDR3 is CASSTDREGGSEKLFF. Written as DNA, the CDR3 is TGTGCTAGCAGCACGGACAGGGAAGGGGGGAGTGAAAAACTGTTTTTT. V usage is TRBV7-7 and J usage is TRBJ1-4, with TRBD1 identical over 8 bases. CDR3 length equals 16 residues. Germline assignment: CDR1 SSHAT and CDR2 FNYEAQ (reference sequence).

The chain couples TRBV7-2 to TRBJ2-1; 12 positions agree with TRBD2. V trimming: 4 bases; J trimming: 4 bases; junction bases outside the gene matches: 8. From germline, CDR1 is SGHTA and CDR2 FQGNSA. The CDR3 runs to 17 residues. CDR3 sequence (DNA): TGTGCCAGCAGCTCGGCTAGCGGGGGGGCACGATACAATGAGCAGTTCTTC. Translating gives CASSSASGGARYNEQFF.

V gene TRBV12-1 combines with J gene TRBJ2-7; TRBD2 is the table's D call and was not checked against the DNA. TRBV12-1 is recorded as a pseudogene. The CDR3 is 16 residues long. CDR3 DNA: TGTGCCAGCATCCCCCGGGGGACTAGCGGTTCCTACGAGCAGTACGTC. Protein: CASIPRGTSGSYEQYV.

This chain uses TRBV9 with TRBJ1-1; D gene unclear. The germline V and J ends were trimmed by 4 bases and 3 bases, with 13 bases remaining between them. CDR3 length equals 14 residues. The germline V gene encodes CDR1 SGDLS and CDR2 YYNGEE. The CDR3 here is CASSPQPADTEAFF. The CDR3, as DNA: TGTGCCAGCAGCCCTCAACCGGCGGACACTGAAGCTTTCTTT.

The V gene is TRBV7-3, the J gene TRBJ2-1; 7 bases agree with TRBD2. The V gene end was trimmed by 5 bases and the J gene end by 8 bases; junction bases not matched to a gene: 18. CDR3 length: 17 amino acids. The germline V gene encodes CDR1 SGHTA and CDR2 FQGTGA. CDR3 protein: CASSPYDSGYNFDEQFF. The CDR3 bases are TGTGCCAGCAGCCCTTATGATAGCGGGTACAATTTTGATGAGCAGTTCTTC.